The 11 T cell receptor beta chains in this list originate from one sample, sequenced in a study of blood T cell repertoires in COVID-19. This table comes from immunoSEQ multiplex PCR, and its TCRdb copy is limited to in-frame clones, with some not included. In the table there are some 87,000 clones, around four fifths of which are singletons. Sequenced: peripheral blood. These receptors originate from a human donor in a cohort sampled during active COVID-19.

As to this clone: An end of the junction does not agree with germline; a read error may underlie this. The V gene is TRBV5-6, the J gene TRBJ2-1, with D possibly TRBD1 on 5 matching bases. Per germline, CDR1 SGHDT and CDR2 YYEEEE. The CDR3 consists of 15 residues. Here the CDR3 DNA reads TGTGCCAGCAGCTTGGTAGCAGGGCCCCCCAATGGGCAGTTCTTC. Translated, it gives CASSLVAGPPNGQFF.

The chain combines TRBV28 with TRBJ2-7; D possibly corresponds to TRBD2 (7 bases). The germline V gene has CDR1 MDHEN and CDR2 SYDVKM. V gave up 8 bases and J gave up 2 bases, with 16 bases separating them. CDR3 length: 14 residues. CDR3 loop: CASGGWGGTYEQYF. CDR3 nucleotides: TGTGCCAGCGGGGGCTGGGGGGGTACCTACGAGCAGTACTTC.

The chain recombines TRBV25-1 with TRBJ2-7, with 7 bases that match TRBD1. This CDR3 is 15 amino acids long. CDR1 is MGHDK and CDR2 is SYGVNS in the germline V gene. With V trimmed by 1 base and J by 0 bases, 3 bases remained unmatched. The CDR3 is CASSESGQNSYEQYF. CDR3 nucleotides: TGTGCCAGCAGTGAATCGGGACAGAACTCCTACGAGCAGTACTTC.

This chain joins TRBV7-9 and TRBJ1-2; 9 bases agree with TRBD1. J lost 2 bases, V lost 2 bases, and 3 bases had no gene match. This CDR3 comprises 15 residues. Germline lookup yields CDR1 SEHNR and CDR2 FQNEAQ (reference sequence). The CDR3: CASSLIGTGNYGYTF. DNA for the CDR3: TGTGCCAGCAGCTTAATAGGGACAGGGAACTATGGCTACACCTTC.

The J gene is TRBJ1-5, the V gene TRBV28, with TRBD1 as a possible D gene (5 bases). CDR1 and CDR2 from the germline V gene are MDHEN and SYDVKM. Trimming stripped 2 bases from V and 6 bases from J, with 11 bases between. The CDR3 has 14 residues. CDR3 DNA sequence: TGTGCCAGCAGTTTAACAGGTGTCGGTCAGCCCCAGCATTTT. This gives the protein CASSLTGVGQPQHF.

This clone was counted a few times. The chain uses TRBV7-2 and TRBJ2-7, with 9 bases identical to TRBD1. Unmatched junction bases numbered 10, after V lost 5 bases and J lost 5 bases. CDR1 is SGHTA, CDR2 FQGNSA, per germline. This CDR3 has 15 residues. The CDR3 DNA reads TGTGCCAGCAGCCAAGACGGGACAGGGTACGACGAGCAGTACTTC. Amino acids: CASSQDGTGYDEQYF.

This chain connects TRBV3-1 (or the pseudogene TRBV3-2) to TRBJ2-7; TRBD1 matches at 7 bases. The CDR3 runs to 12 residues. V trimming: 5 bases; J trimming: 6 bases; junction bases outside the gene matches: 4. Germline V gene lookup returns CDR1 LGHDT and CDR2 YNNKEL (reference sequence). CDR3 amino acids: CASSFDRAEQYF. CDR3 bases: TGTGCCAGCAGCTTCGACAGGGCCGAGCAGTACTTC.

This clone came up once. This chain connects TRBV20-1 to TRBJ2-3; the match to TRBD1 covers 10 bases. The CDR3 length is 16 residues. J lost 4 bases, V lost 3 bases, and 10 bases had no gene match. Per the germline V gene, CDR1 is DFQATT and CDR2 is SNEGSKA (reference sequence). In nucleotides, the CDR3 is TGCAGTGCTAGTTCCCCGGGACAGGGGATTGCAGATACGCAGTATTTT. It yields the protein CSASSPGQGIADTQYF.

V and J are TRBV19 and TRBJ1-1; D is ambiguous. The germline V gene encodes CDR1 LNHDA and CDR2 SQIVND (reference sequence). Trimming removed 6 bases at V and 2 bases at J, with 13 bases between. The CDR3 loop spans 14 amino acids. The CDR3 coding sequence is TGTGCCAGTAGATGGGCAGGATTTAACACTGAAGCTTTCTTT. Translating gives CASRWAGFNTEAFF.

The chain combines TRBV9 with TRBJ2-3, with 10 bases identical to TRBD2. J lost 0 bases, V lost 0 bases, and 16 bases had no gene match. Germline values: CDR1 SGDLS, CDR2 YYNGEE. The CDR3 spans 21 residues. The DNA for the CDR3 is TGTGCCAGCAGCGTAGGCCTTCTGGCTAGCGGGGGCCCCGGCAGCACAGATACGCAGTATTTT. Encoded protein: CASSVGLLASGGPGSTDTQYF.

The J gene is TRBJ1-1, the V gene TRBV19; D unresolved. The germline CDR1 and CDR2 sequences are LNHDA and SQIVND (reference sequence). The CDR3 length is 14 residues. V lost 1 base, J lost 1 base, and 7 bases lay in between. The CDR3 loop is CASSIARRNTEAFF. DNA of the CDR3: TGTGCCAGTAGTATAGCGAGAAGGAACACTGAAGCTTTCTTT.